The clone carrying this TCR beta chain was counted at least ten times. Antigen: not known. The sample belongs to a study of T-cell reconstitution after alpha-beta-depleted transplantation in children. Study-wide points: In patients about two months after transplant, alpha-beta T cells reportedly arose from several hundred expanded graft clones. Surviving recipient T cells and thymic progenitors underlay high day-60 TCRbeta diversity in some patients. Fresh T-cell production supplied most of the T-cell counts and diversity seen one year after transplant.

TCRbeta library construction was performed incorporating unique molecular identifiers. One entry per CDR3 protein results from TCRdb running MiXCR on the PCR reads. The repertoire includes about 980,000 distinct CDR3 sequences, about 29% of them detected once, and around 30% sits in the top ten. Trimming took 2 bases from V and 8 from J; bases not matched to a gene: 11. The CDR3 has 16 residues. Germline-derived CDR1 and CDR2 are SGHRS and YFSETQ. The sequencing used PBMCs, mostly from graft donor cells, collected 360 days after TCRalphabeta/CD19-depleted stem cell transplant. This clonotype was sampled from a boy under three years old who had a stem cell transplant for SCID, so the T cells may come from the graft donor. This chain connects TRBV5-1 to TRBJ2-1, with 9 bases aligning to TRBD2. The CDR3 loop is CASSFPSGLATDEQFF. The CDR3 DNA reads TGCGCCAGCAGCTTTCCCTCGGGACTAGCAACCGATGAGCAGTTCTTC.